This entry lists 26 T cell receptor beta chains sequenced from one sample in a study of B cell selection in AIRE deficiency. The repertoire was sequenced with immunoSEQ multiplex PCR; TCRdb's copy has only in-frame clones and lacks some. The sample has some 25,000 clones, about 95% seen once. CD4+CD127+ cells were sorted as the conventional CD4 T cells. Input material: CD4+CD127+ conventional T cells sorted from PBMCs. All receptors derive from a human donor in good health.

This rearrangement joins TRBV19 to TRBJ2-3, with D perhaps matching TRBD2 (5 bases). V shed 7 bases and J shed 2 bases, with 10 bases lying between them. Germline lookup yields CDR1 LNHDA and CDR2 SQIVND (reference sequence). The CDR3 has 13 amino acids. For the CDR3, the DNA is TGTGCCAGTAAACAACGGGACACAGATACGCAGTATTTT. Translating gives CASKQRDTDTQYF.

This chain joins TRBV7-2 and TRBJ2-2, with D possibly being TRBD1 (6 bases). The CDR3 totals 14 residues. The V gene's germline CDR1 is SGHTA and CDR2 FQGNSA. V lost 4 bases, J lost 1 base, and 7 bases lay in between. CDR3: CASSSTGNTGELFF. The CDR3 bases are TGTGCCAGCAGCTCGACAGGGAACACCGGGGAGCTGTTTTTT. The whole variable domain, filled in from reference TRBV7-2 and TRBJ2-2, reads GAGVSQSPSNKVTEKGKDVELRCDPISGHTALYWYRQSLGQGLEFLIYFQGNSAPDKSGLPSDRFSAERTGGSVSTLTIQRTQQEDSAVYLCASSSTGNTGELFFGEGSRLTVL.

This chain connects TRBV18 to TRBJ2-7, with 14 bases fitting TRBD2. Trimming took 4 bases from V and 7 from J; bases not matched to a gene: 9. The CDR3 runs to 16 residues. The germline V gene has CDR1 KGHSH and CDR2 LQKENI. The CDR3 loop reads CASSLRLAGGRREQYF. The CDR3 DNA sequence: TGTGCCAGCTCACTCCGACTAGCGGGAGGGCGTAGGGAGCAGTACTTC.

The CDR3 here is CASSSDRGYYEQYF. The CDR3 DNA sequence: TGTGCCAGCAGCTCAGACAGGGGGTACTACGAGCAGTACTTC. V usage is TRBV7-2 and J usage is TRBJ2-7; TRBD1 matches 9 bases. Germline V gives CDR1 SGHTA, CDR2 FQGNSA. The V segment lost 4 bases and the J segment 3 bases; nucleotides outside the gene matches: 4. The CDR3 is 14 amino acids.

The rearrangement uses TRBV27 and TRBJ1-5, with a possible D match to TRBD1 (5 bases). The CDR3 extends over 14 amino acids. From germline, CDR1 is MNHEY and CDR2 SMNVEV (reference sequence). The ends were cut back, 7 bases at V and 7 bases at J, with 17 bases in the middle. CDR3: CASTTGRGEQPQHF. The CDR3 bases are TGTGCCAGCACCACCGGACGGGGCGAACAGCCCCAGCATTTT.

The chain carries TRBV27 and TRBJ2-1; TRBD2 agrees at 14 bases. CDR1 MNHEY and CDR2 SMNVEV come from the germline V gene (reference sequence). The CDR3 loop spans 21 amino acids. The J segment lost 0 bases and the V segment lost 4 bases, leaving 14 bases of the junction unmatched. The CDR3 loop is CASSSGLAGGSSLSSYNEQFF. DNA of the CDR3: TGTGCCAGCAGTTCCGGACTAGCGGGAGGTTCCTCCCTTAGCTCCTACAATGAGCAGTTCTTC.

V and J are TRBV27 and TRBJ1-2, with 8 bases identical to TRBD1. The CDR3 runs to 16 residues. Trimming took 5 bases from V and 4 from J; bases not matched to a gene: 12. Germline-derived CDR1 and CDR2 are MNHEY and SMNVEV (reference sequence). CDR3 region: CASSIRRGQGGYGYTF. DNA for the CDR3: TGTGCCAGCAGTATCCGTCGCGGACAGGGAGGCTATGGCTACACCTTC.

The chain carries TRBV7-3 and TRBJ2-3; D is ambiguous. CDR1 and CDR2 from the germline V gene are SGHTA and FQGTGA. There are 16 residues in the CDR3. V was shortened by 0 bases and J by 2 bases, with 12 bases between the two germline ends. CDR3 in DNA: TGTGCCAGCAGCTTAACAGTACCTACACACACAGATACGCAGTATTTT. Amino acid sequence: CASSLTVPTHTDTQYF.

This clone appeared once. This chain connects TRBV4-1 to TRBJ1-1; 10 positions match TRBD1. CDR1 and CDR2 (germline): MGHRA, YSYEKL. V shed 1 base, J shed 10 bases, and the junction held 18 bases outside the gene matches. This CDR3 is 18 amino acids long. For the CDR3, the DNA is TGCGCCAGCAGCCAAGGACAGGGGGCGCATGGTAGAGCTTCGGCAGCTTTCTTT. This gives the protein CASSQGQGAHGRASAAFF.

The genes are TRBV7-3 and TRBJ1-5, with D tentatively TRBD1 (6 bases). V was trimmed by 2 bases and J by 6 bases, leaving 8 bases between them. The germline V gene has CDR1 SGHTA and CDR2 FQGTGA. The CDR3 length is 13 residues. CDR3 sequence reads: CASSLSGVQPQHF. CDR3 nucleotides: TGTGCCAGCAGCTTATCAGGGGTTCAGCCCCAGCATTTT.

This clone is a singleton in its sample. V is TRBV6-6 and J is TRBJ1-2; no clear D. The germline gives CDR1 MNHNY, CDR2 SVGAGI (reference sequence). The CDR3 covers 14 residues. Trimming pared 6 bases from V and 3 bases from J, leaving 14 bases between. The CDR3 region is CASRRSGVDYGYTF. The CDR3 DNA reads TGTGCCAGCAGAAGGAGCGGGGTAGACTATGGCTACACCTTC.

This chain connects TRBV4-2 to TRBJ2-1; 8 bases agree with TRBD2. The CDR3 runs to 15 residues. The germline V gene has CDR1 LGHNA and CDR2 YNFKEQ. Trimming at V came to 3 bases and at J to 7 bases, leaving 8 bases not matched to a gene. As DNA, the CDR3 is TGTGCCAGCAGCCACGCTAGCGGGCCTAGGAATGAGCAGTTCTTC. It codes for CASSHASGPRNEQFF.

This clone appeared once. The chain has TRBV5-6 and TRBJ2-1; 7 bases map to TRBD2. Trimming cost V 0 bases and J 4 bases; bases outside gene matches: 1. CDR3 size: 14 residues. The germline gives CDR1 SGHDT, CDR2 YYEEEE. CDR3 protein: CASSLVSGYNEQFF. The CDR3 DNA is TGTGCCAGCAGCTTGGTTAGCGGGTACAATGAGCAGTTCTTC.

The chain is built from TRBV7-9 and TRBJ2-5; 14 bases fit TRBD2. Germline CDR1 is SEHNR and CDR2 is FQNEAQ (reference sequence). V shed 5 bases, J shed 4 bases, and the junction held 9 bases outside the gene matches. The CDR3 runs 17 residues. The CDR3 DNA reads TGTGCCAGCAGCCTTGGGACTAGCGGGAGTAGGCGAGAGACCCAGTACTTC. It specifies CASSLGTSGSRRETQYF. The full variable domain, in which reference TRBV7-9 and TRBJ2-5 provide the parts outside the CDR3, is DTGVSQNPRHKITKRGQNVTFRCDPISEHNRLYWYRQTLGQGPEFLTYFQNEAQLEKSRLLSDRFSAERPKGSFSTLEIQRTEQGDSAMYLCASSLGTSGSRRETQYFGPGTRLLVL.

The chain links TRBV5-1 to TRBJ2-1, with 7 bases aligning to TRBD2. Germline CDR1 is SGHRS and CDR2 is YFSETQ. CDR3 length equals 16 residues. Unmatched junction bases numbered 8, after V lost 0 bases and J lost 5 bases. CDR3 coding DNA: TGCGCCAGCAGCTTGGTAGCGGCCCGGGGGGACAATGAGCAGTTCTTC. Its protein product is CASSLVAARGDNEQFF.

This rearrangement joins TRBV5-8 to TRBJ1-2, with D unclear. Germline V gene data show CDR1 as SGHTS and CDR2 as YDEGEE. With 2 bases removed from V and 4 bases from J, the gap between germline ends came to 9 bases. This CDR3 is 13 amino acids long. The CDR3 DNA is TGTGCCAGCAGCTTCGACATCCGCTATGGCTACACCTTC. It is translated as CASSFDIRYGYTF.

The V call is TRBV11-3, the J call TRBJ2-3, with D unresolved. The CDR3 sequence is 13 residues long. From germline, CDR1 is SGHNT and CDR2 YENEEA. Between the trimmed V and J ends, which lost 2 bases and 4 bases, there was a span of 7 bases. The CDR3 DNA reads as TGTGCCAGCAGCTTAAAGGCCCCAGATACGCAGTATTTT. Protein: CASSLKAPDTQYF.

The chain couples TRBV6-5 to TRBJ2-3, with 10 bases identical to TRBD1. The germline V gene has CDR1 MNHEY and CDR2 SVGAGI. CDR3 length equals 15 residues. V lost 0 bases, J lost 5 bases, and 2 bases stayed unmatched. DNA of the CDR3: TGTGCCAGCAGTTACTCCGGGACAGGGGTAGATACGCAGTATTTT. Protein sequence: CASSYSGTGVDTQYF.

The chain has TRBV9 and TRBJ2-7; D perhaps matches TRBD1 (6 bases). This CDR3 is 14 amino acids long. Trimming left V 1 base short and J 2 bases short, with 10 bases between. Germline V gene sequence: CDR1 SGDLS, CDR2 YYNGEE. CDR3 residues: CASSVSTGPYEQYF. As DNA, the CDR3 is TGTGCCAGCAGCGTATCGACAGGACCCTACGAGCAGTACTTC.

The chain carries TRBV6-1 and TRBJ1-1; D perhaps matches TRBD1 (5 bases). From germline, CDR1 is MNHNS and CDR2 SASEGT. The CDR3 runs 13 residues. V gave up 5 bases and J gave up 7 bases, with 14 bases separating them. The CDR3 loop reads CASSLSGTLEAFF. CDR3 DNA: TGTGCCAGCAGTTTATCCGGGACGCTTGAAGCTTTCTTT.

The chain joins TRBV7-2 to TRBJ1-1; D is possibly TRBD1 (5 bases). Germline V gene data show CDR1 as SGHTA and CDR2 as FQGNSA. This CDR3 spans 14 amino acids. V lost 1 base and J 8 bases, leaving 14 bases between the germline ends. CDR3 sequence reads: CASSLVLQGTEAFF. CDR3 nucleotides: TGTGCCAGCAGCTTAGTTCTTCAGGGTACGGAAGCTTTCTTT.

The J gene is TRBJ2-3, the V gene TRBV10-3; D call uncertain. V was shortened by 9 bases and J by 0 bases, with 7 bases between the two germline ends. This CDR3 is 12 amino acids long. CDR1 is ENHRY, CDR2 SYGVKD, per germline. The CDR3 DNA is TGTGCCATTGGGCCGAGCACAGATACGCAGTATTTT. This encodes CAIGPSTDTQYF.

V is TRBV5-1 and J is TRBJ2-5; 7 nucleotides align to TRBD2. CDR1 and CDR2 from the germline V gene are SGHRS and YFSETQ. CDR3 size: 14 residues. V shed 4 bases, J shed 2 bases, and the junction held 5 bases outside the gene matches. CDR3 protein: CASSPSGRQETQYF. As DNA, the CDR3 is TGCGCCAGCAGCCCGTCCGGGAGGCAAGAGACCCAGTACTTC.

Points on this clone: The junction departs from germline at one end; a sequencing error may be responsible. The chain recombines TRBV11-1 with TRBJ2-7; the D gene is possibly TRBD1 (6 bases). The CDR3 totals 15 residues. Germline V gene lookup returns CDR1 SGHAT and CDR2 FQDESV (reference sequence). CDR3 in amino acids: CASSLAPGGAYEQYF. CDR3 nucleotides: TGTGCCAGCAGCCTAGCCCCTGGGGGCGCCTACGAGCAGTACTTC. The full variable domain, with the rest looked up from reference TRBV11-1 and TRBJ2-7, is EAEVAQSPRYKITEKSQAVAFWCDPISGHATLYWYRQILGQGPELLVQFQDESVVDDSQLPKDRFSAERLKGVDSTLKIQPAELGDSAMYLCASSLAPGGAYEQYFGPGTRLTVT.

This chain links TRBV11-3 with TRBJ2-1, with 9 bases matching TRBD2. The CDR3 length is 16 residues. Germline V gives CDR1 SGHNT, CDR2 YENEEA. The ends lost 4 bases at V and 8 bases at J; junction bases unmatched: 12. The CDR3 bases are TGTGCCAGCAGCTCCGTCGGGGCGGGAGGGCCCTATGAGCAGTTCTTC. Its protein product is CASSSVGAGGPYEQFF.

CDR3 in DNA: TGTGCCATCACCCGTGCGAGAGAGGCCCGAAATGGCTACACCTTC. Translated: CAITRAREARNGYTF. This chain joins TRBV10-3 and TRBJ1-2; unclear D gene. Germline lookup yields CDR1 ENHRY and CDR2 SYGVKD. The CDR3 spans 15 residues. V lost 7 bases, J lost 6 bases, and 21 bases lay in between.